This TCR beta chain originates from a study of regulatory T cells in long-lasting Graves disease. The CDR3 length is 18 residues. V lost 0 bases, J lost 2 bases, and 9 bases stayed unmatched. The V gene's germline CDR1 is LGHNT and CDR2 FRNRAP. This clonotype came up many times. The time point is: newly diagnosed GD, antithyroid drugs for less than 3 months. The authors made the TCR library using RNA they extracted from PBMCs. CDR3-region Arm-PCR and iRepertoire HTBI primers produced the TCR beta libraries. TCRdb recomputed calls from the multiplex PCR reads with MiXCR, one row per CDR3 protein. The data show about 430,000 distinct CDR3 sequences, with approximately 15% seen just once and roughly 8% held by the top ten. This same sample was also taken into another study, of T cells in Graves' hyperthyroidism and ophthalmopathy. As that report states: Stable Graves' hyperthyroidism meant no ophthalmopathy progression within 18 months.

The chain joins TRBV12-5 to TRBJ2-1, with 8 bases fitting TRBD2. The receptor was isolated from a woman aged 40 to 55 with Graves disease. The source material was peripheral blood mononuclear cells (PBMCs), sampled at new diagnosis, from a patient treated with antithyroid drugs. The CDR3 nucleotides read TGTGCTAGTGGTTTGGTACCCTTGGCTAGCGGGCCCTACAATGAGCAGTTCTTC. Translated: CASGLVPLASGPYNEQFF.